One sample yielded the 17 T cell receptor beta chains listed below, sequenced in a study of OX40 agonist ivuxolimab in advanced cancers. Method: immunoSEQ multiplex PCR; TCRdb's copy keeps in-frame clones and lacks some. In the table there are about 60,000 clones, over 80% of which are singletons. The sequencing used CD4+ or CD8+ T cells sorted from blood, collected in a trial of the OX40 agonist ivuxolimab. The source is an adult with an advanced solid tumor such as melanoma, head and neck, liver or kidney cancer.

The chain links TRBV11-3 to TRBJ2-5, with unresolved D. Judging by the DNA end, TRBJ2-7 fits better; the J call may be wrong. Germline CDR1 and CDR2: SGHNT and YENEEA. The length of the CDR3 is 14 residues. This CDR3 is CASSLSGPWNEQYF. The CDR3 nucleotides are TGTGCCAGCAGCTTATCCGGCCCGTGGAACGAGCAGTACTTC.

This clone was detected once. The identical CDR3 is also encoded by other nucleotide sequences in the sample. In DNA form, the CDR3 reads TGTGCCAGCACCCTCCGTGAGCCCAGCTACAATGAGCAGTTCTTC. Encoded protein: CASTLREPSYNEQFF. The chain has TRBV27 and TRBJ2-1; no clear D gene. The V end was cut by 7 bases, the J end by 3 bases, with 16 bases between. The CDR3 has 15 residues. Germline CDR1 MNHEY, CDR2 SMNVEV (reference sequence).

This clone was counted once. In DNA form, the CDR3 reads TGTGCCAGCGGCCTCGACCCTAACTATGGCTACACCTTC. Translation: CASGLDPNYGYTF. The chain uses TRBV6-5 and TRBJ1-2; D gene ambiguous. V gave up 8 bases and J gave up 0 bases, with 10 bases separating them. This CDR3 contains 13 residues. CDR1 and CDR2 (germline): MNHEY, SVGAGI.

V is TRBV6-1 and J is TRBJ2-1; no clear D gene. The germline V gene has CDR1 MNHNS and CDR2 SASEGT. This CDR3 is built from 12 residues. Trimming took off 7 bases at V and 3 bases at J, with 7 bases between the two ends. The CDR3 protein is CASTEYYNEQFF. DNA of the CDR3: TGTGCCAGCACGGAATACTACAATGAGCAGTTCTTC.

This CDR3 reads CSASKGQPQHF. The CDR3 nucleotides read TGCAGTGCTAGTAAAGGTCAGCCCCAGCATTTT. This rearrangement joins TRBV20-1 to TRBJ1-5; D gene uncertain. The CDR3 extends over 11 amino acids. Germline V CDR1 and CDR2: DFQATT, SNEGSKA (reference sequence). V was clipped by 3 bases and J by 6 bases, with 6 bases between them.

The chain uses TRBV7-2 and TRBJ2-7; D is perhaps TRBD1 (6 bases). Germline V gives CDR1 SGHTA, CDR2 FQGNSA. V was shortened by 1 base and J by 2 bases, with 9 bases between the two germline ends. There are 14 residues in the CDR3. CDR3 in DNA: TGTGCCAGCAGCTTAGACAGGGTAGCCTACGAGCAGTACTTC. Encoded protein: CASSLDRVAYEQYF.

V and J are TRBV29-1 and TRBJ2-3, with D perhaps given as TRBD1 or TRBD2 (7 bases each). The length of the CDR3 is 13 residues. The V end lost 8 bases, the J end lost 4 bases, and 16 bases lay between the germline ends. The germline V gene encodes CDR1 SQVTM and CDR2 ANQGSEA. CDR3 sequence reads: CSMSGGGPDTQYF. Here the CDR3 DNA reads TGCAGCATGTCAGGGGGGGGCCCAGATACGCAGTATTTT.

The rearrangement uses TRBV7-3 and TRBJ2-3; 9 bases align to TRBD2. V dropped 1 base and J dropped 4; count of bases not matched to a gene: 6. The CDR3 is 16 amino acids. CDR1 is SGHTA, CDR2 FQGTGA, per germline. This CDR3 reads CASSLSASGTPDTQYF. The DNA of the CDR3 is TGTGCCAGCAGCTTAAGTGCTAGCGGGACTCCAGATACGCAGTATTTT.

The chain recombines TRBV6-1 with TRBJ2-5, with a possible D match to TRBD1 (5 bases). Gene TRBJ2-7 matches the end of the DNA better, so the J call may be wrong. Germline-derived CDR1 and CDR2 are MNHNS and SASEGT. The CDR3 spans 14 residues. CDR3 residues: CASSEFQGSYEQYF. CDR3 nucleotides: TGTGCCAGCAGTGAATTTCAGGGCTCCTACGAGCAGTACTTC.

The CDR3, as DNA: TGTGCCAGCAGCCGCATAACAGGGGATTCACGGCCCCAGCATTTT. Translation gives CASSRITGDSRPQHF. The J gene is TRBJ1-5, the V gene TRBV28; 7 bases align to TRBD1. CDR1 is MDHEN, CDR2 SYDVKM, per germline. The CDR3 is 15 residues long. V lost 6 bases, J lost 9 bases, and 14 bases stayed unmatched.

The rearrangement links TRBV10-2 to TRBJ1-3; D not resolved. Germline CDR1 and CDR2: WSHSY and SAAADI. CDR3 length equals 13 residues. The V end lost 7 bases, the J end lost 0 bases, and 7 bases lay between the germline ends. The CDR3 coding sequence is TGCGCCAGCACACCGAGCTCTGGAAACACCATATATTTT. Translated, it gives CASTPSSGNTIYF.

The chain carries TRBV6-6 and TRBJ2-1; D ambiguous. Germline lookup yields CDR1 MNHNY and CDR2 SVGAGI (reference sequence). V was shortened by 4 bases and J by 3 bases, with 13 bases between the two germline ends. The CDR3 totals 15 residues. The CDR3 DNA follows: TGTGCCAGCAGTTTACAAGATGGCGGCTACAATGAGCAGTTCTTC. This sequence encodes CASSLQDGGYNEQFF.

This clone was detected only once. The rearrangement uses TRBV19 and TRBJ2-6; D might be TRBD2 (5 bases). In germline, CDR1 is LNHDA, CDR2 SQIVND (reference sequence). V shed 5 bases and J shed 0 bases, with 14 bases lying between them. This CDR3 spans 17 amino acids. CDR3 in amino acids: CASSPSGGFSGANVLTF. The CDR3 region has the DNA TGTGCCAGTAGTCCGAGCGGCGGATTCTCTGGGGCCAACGTCCTGACTTTC.

CDR3 sequence: CASSESEYSGNTIYF. CDR3 nucleotide sequence: TGCGCCAGCAGTGAGTCGGAGTACTCTGGAAACACCATATATTTT. This chain links TRBV10-2 with TRBJ1-3; D ambiguous. CDR1 and CDR2 (germline): WSHSY, SAAADI. The V end was cut by 0 bases, the J end by 0 bases, with 6 bases between. This CDR3 comprises 15 residues.

The chain combines TRBV7-9 with TRBJ1-2; TRBD1 is a possible D gene (6 bases). V lost 1 base and J lost 4, with 19 bases in between. Germline CDR1 is SEHNR and CDR2 is FQNEAQ (reference sequence). The CDR3 length is 17 residues. CDR3 nucleotides: TGTGCCAGCAGCTTAGTGGGACAAGCGATTTTAGTCTATGGCTACACCTTC. Translation: CASSLVGQAILVYGYTF.

A few counts support this clone. V is TRBV28 and J is TRBJ1-2, with 10 bases matching TRBD1. The CDR3 loop spans 13 amino acids. The germline gives CDR1 MDHEN, CDR2 SYDVKM. V shed 8 bases and J 7 bases; nucleotides not matched to a gene: 7. Here the CDR3 reads CASYDRGRGGYTF. Here the CDR3 DNA reads TGTGCCAGCTACGACAGGGGGCGAGGTGGCTACACCTTC.

V usage is TRBV6-6 and J usage is TRBJ2-5; D unresolved. Germline V gene data show CDR1 as MNHNY and CDR2 as SVGAGI (reference sequence). This CDR3 spans 12 amino acids. V lost 2 bases, J lost 5 bases, and 6 bases lay in between. The CDR3 DNA follows: TGTGCCAGCAGTTACATATCGGAGACCCAGTACTTC. Protein product: CASSYISETQYF.